This paragraph covers one TCR beta chain sequence. Its antigen is currently not known. Base qualities are not provided; no much larger clone lies one nucleotide away. The germline V gene encodes CDR1 SGHTS and CDR2 YDEGEE. Cut back by 2 bases and 6 bases, the V and J ends lie 20 bases apart. The CDR3 runs 16 amino acids, cysteine and phenylalanine included. Of the read, only the CDR3 DNA is kept; its 48 bases are in frame from base 1. Receptors were amplified or captured by the immunoSEQ multiplex PCR assay. On the study's bioinformatics: To diagnose cytomegalovirus status from the catalog of TCR beta chain sequences, a statistical classification framework was built. TCRdb obtained this table from immuneACCESS and retained in-frame rearrangements with V and J assigned. These tables miss some clones; where compared with another copy, unresolved V genes account for less than half of the shortfall, and the remainder is unexplained. V and J calls plus clone size are reproduced from that table; the DNA served to infer D and trimming. Here the sample has around 70,000 clones; about 95% occur a single time. The ten largest account for roughly 3.3% of the sample.

Donors formed part of the validation cohort, which comprised 120 or so subjects and was distinct from the first cohort of fewer than 750 subjects. The source of the sample is a study of cytomegalovirus exposure and HLA in healthy donors (dated by TCRdb to 2017 to 2019). With respect to the entire study: The roughly 650 repertoires of the first cohort and the roughly 120 validation repertoires were produced on the same platform, according to a later analysis. The study aimed to test whether cataloging public T cell receptors could reveal signatures of past pathogen exposure. Along with the roughly 670-subject first cohort, a separate validation cohort of around 120 different subjects was used. To predict cytomegalovirus infection status, the study combined high-throughput TCR immunosequencing, statistical association of individual TCRs with disease status, and machine learning. Here is what the overall study found, with its caveats: The classifier was reported to diagnose cytomegalovirus status with high specificity and sensitivity in both the original and validation cohorts. The authors suggested that the approach could potentially be extended to other disease states and immunological phenotypes. A few of the identified cytomegalovirus-associated TCR beta chains were confirmed in vitro to be specific for cytomegalovirus antigens. In the study, approximately 150 TCR beta chains were listed as associated with cytomegalovirus. The validation cohort had no HLA typing available for a later analysis, so co-occurrence within that cohort was assessed over all 120 or so repertoires. Subsequent analysis determined that TCRs grouped into clusters in the first cohort also showed a tendency toward co-occurrence across the 120 or so validation repertoires, and approximately 93% of cluster scores exceeded 0. Most TCR sequences were seen in very few donors, while some public TCRs were found in many individuals.

The clonotype was recovered from a man younger than 35 in good health and CMV-seronegative. The sequence joins TRBV5-8 to TRBJ1-2, with no confidently assigned D gene. Sequencing was carried out using PBMCs. CDR3 reads: CASSLESFQVGDGYTF. The base sequence is TGTGCCAGCAGCTTAGAGTCTTTTCAGGTCGGGGATGGCTACACCTTC.